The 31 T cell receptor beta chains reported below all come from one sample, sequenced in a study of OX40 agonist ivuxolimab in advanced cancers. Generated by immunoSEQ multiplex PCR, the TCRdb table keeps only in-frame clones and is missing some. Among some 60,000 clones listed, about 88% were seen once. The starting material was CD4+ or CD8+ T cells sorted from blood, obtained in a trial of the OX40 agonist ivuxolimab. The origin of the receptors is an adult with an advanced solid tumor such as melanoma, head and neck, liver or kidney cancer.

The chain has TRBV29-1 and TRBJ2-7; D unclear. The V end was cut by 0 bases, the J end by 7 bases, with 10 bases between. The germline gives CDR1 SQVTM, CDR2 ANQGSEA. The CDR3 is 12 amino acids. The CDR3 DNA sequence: TGCAGCGTTGAAGATAGTCGGCCTGAGCAGTACTTC. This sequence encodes CSVEDSRPEQYF.

The CDR3 region has the DNA TGCGCCAGCAGCCGCACCGACCAGCGGGGAGAGACCCAGTACTTC. Encoded protein: CASSRTDQRGETQYF. The chain recombines TRBV5-1 with TRBJ2-5; 7 bases agree with TRBD2. The CDR3 runs to 15 residues. CDR1 is SGHRS, CDR2 YFSETQ, per germline. The J segment lost 4 bases and the V segment lost 4 bases, leaving 10 bases of the junction unmatched.

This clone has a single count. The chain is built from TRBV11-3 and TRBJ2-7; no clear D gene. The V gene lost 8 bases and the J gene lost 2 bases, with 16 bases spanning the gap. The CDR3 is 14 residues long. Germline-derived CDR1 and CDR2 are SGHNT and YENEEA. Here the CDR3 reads CASAEWGLAYEQYF. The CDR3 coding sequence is TGTGCCAGCGCGGAATGGGGTCTTGCCTACGAGCAGTACTTC.

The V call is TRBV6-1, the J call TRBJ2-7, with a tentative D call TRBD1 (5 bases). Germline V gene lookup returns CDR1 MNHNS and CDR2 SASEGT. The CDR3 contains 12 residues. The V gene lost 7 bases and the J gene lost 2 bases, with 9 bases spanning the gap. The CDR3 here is CASTTGAYEQYF. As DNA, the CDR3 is TGTGCCAGCACTACAGGCGCCTACGAGCAGTACTTC.

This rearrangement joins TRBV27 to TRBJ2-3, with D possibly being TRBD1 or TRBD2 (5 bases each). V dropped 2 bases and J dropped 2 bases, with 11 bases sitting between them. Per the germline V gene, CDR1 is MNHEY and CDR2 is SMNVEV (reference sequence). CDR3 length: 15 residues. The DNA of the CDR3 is TGTGCCAGCAGTTTAATGGGGGAACTCACAGATACGCAGTATTTT. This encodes CASSLMGELTDTQYF.

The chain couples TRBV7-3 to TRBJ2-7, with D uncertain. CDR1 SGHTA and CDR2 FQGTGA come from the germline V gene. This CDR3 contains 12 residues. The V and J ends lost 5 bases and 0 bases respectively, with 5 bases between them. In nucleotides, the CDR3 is TGTGCCAGCAGCATGAGCTCCTACGAGCAGTACTTC. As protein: CASSMSSYEQYF.

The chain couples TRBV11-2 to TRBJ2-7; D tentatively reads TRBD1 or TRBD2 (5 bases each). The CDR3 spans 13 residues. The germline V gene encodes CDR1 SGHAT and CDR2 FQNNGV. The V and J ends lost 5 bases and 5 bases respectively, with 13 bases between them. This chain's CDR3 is CASSPGPGNEQYF. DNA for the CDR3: TGTGCCAGCAGCCCAGGGCCCGGGAACGAGCAGTACTTC. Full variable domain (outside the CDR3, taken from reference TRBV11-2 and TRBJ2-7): EAGVAQSPRYKIIEKRQSVAFWCNPISGHATLYWYQQILGQGPKLLIQFQNNGVVDDSQLPKDRFSAERLKGVDSTLKIQPAKLEDSAVYLCASSPGPGNEQYFGPGTRLTVT.

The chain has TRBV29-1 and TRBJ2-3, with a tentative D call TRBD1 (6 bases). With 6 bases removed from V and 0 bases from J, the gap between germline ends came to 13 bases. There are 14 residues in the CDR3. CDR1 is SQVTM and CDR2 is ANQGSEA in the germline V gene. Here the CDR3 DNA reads TGCAGCGTAGAACAGGGCCTTAGCACAGATACGCAGTATTTT. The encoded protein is CSVEQGLSTDTQYF.

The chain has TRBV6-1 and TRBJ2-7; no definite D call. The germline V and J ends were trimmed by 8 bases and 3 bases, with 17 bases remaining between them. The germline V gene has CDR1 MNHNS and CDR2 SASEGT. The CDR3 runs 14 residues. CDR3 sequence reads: CASCWTGLFYEQYF. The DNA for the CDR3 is TGTGCCAGCTGTTGGACGGGTCTTTTCTACGAGCAGTACTTC.

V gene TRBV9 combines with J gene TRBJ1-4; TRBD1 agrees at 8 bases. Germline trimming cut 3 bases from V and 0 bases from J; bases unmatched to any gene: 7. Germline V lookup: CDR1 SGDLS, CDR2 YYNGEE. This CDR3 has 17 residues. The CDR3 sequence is CASSGYRGSATNEKLFF. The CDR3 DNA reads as TGTGCCAGCAGCGGATACAGGGGGTCGGCAACTAATGAAAAACTGTTTTTT.

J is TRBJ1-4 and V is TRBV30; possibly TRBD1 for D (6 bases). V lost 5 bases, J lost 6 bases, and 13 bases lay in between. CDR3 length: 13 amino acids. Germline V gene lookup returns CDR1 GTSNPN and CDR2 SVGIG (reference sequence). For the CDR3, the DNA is TGTGCCTGGTCGGGGGCGCGCGATGAAAAACTGTTTTTT. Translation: CAWSGARDEKLFF.

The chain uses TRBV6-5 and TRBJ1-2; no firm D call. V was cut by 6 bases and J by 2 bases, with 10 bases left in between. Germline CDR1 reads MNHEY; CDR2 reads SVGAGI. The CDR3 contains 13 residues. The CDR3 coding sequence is TGTGCCAGCAGAGGTAGTACCAACTATGGCTACACCTTC. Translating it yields CASRGSTNYGYTF.

CDR3 in amino acids: CASSPPQGIKAFF. CDR3 bases: TGCGCCAGCAGCCCGCCACAGGGGATTAAAGCTTTCTTT. The chain joins TRBV5-1 to TRBJ1-1; the match to TRBD1 covers 7 bases. V lost 4 bases to trimming and J lost 9 bases; unmatched junction nucleotides: 9. The CDR3 is 13 amino acids. Germline values: CDR1 SGHRS, CDR2 YFSETQ. Full variable domain (remainder filled in from reference TRBV5-1 and TRBJ1-1): KAGVTQTPRYLIKTRGQQVTLSCSPISGHRSVSWYQQTPGQGLQFLFEYFSETQRNKGNFPGRFSGRQFSNSRSEMNVSTLELGDSALYLCASSPPQGIKAFFGQGTRLTVV.

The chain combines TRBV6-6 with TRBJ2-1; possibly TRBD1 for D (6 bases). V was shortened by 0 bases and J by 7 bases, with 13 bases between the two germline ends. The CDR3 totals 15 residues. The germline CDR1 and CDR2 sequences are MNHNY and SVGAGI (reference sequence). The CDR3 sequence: CASSYSKQGLNEQFF. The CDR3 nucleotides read TGTGCCAGCAGTTACTCGAAGCAGGGGTTGAATGAGCAGTTCTTC.

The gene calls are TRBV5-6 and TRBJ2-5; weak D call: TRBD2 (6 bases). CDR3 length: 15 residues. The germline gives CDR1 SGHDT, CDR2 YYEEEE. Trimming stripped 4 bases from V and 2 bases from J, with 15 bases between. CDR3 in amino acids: CASSAQGGGQETQYF. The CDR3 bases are TGTGCCAGCAGCGCCCAAGGTGGGGGGCAAGAGACCCAGTACTTC.

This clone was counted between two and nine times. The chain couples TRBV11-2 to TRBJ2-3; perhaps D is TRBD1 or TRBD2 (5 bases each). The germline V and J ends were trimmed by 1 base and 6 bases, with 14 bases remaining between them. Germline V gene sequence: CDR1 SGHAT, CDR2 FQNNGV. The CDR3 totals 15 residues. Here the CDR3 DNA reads TGTGCCAGCAGCTTAGGAGAGGGGATAGTGGATACGCAGTATTTT. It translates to CASSLGEGIVDTQYF.

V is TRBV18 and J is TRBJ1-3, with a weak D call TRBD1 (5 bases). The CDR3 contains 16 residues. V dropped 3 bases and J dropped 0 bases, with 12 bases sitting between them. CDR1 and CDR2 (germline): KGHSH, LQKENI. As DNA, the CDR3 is TGTGCCAGCTCACCGCCGGGACGGAACTCTGGAAACACCATATATTTT. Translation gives CASSPPGRNSGNTIYF.

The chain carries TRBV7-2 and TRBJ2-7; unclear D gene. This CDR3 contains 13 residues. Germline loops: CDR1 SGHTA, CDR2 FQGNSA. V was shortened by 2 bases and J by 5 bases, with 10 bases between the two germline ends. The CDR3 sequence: CASSLSPLDEQYF. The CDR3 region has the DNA TGTGCCAGCAGCTTAAGTCCGCTAGACGAGCAGTACTTC.

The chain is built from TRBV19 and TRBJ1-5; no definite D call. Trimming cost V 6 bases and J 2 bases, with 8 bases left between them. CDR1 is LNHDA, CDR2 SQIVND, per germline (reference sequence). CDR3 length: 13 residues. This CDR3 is CASSFAGNQPQHF. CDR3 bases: TGTGCCAGTAGCTTCGCGGGCAATCAGCCCCAGCATTTT. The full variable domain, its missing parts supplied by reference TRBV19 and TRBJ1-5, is DGGITQSPKYLFRKEGQNVTLSCEQNLNHDAMYWYRQDPGQGLRLIYYSQIVNDFQKGDIAEGYSVSREKKESFPLTVTSAQKNPTAFYLCASSFAGNQPQHFGDGTRLSIL.

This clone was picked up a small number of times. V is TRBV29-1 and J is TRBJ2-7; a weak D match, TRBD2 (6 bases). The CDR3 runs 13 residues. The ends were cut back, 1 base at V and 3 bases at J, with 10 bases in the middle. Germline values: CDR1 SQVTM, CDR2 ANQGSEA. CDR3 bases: TGCAGCGTTGAAGTCCAGGGACTCTACGAGCAGTACTTC. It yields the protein CSVEVQGLYEQYF.

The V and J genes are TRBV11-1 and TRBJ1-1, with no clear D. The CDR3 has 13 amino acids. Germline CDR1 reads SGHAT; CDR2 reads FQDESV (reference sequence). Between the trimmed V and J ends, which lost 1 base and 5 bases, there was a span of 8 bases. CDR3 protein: CASSLGPRTEAFF. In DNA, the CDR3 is TGTGCCAGCAGCTTAGGTCCTCGGACTGAAGCTTTCTTT.

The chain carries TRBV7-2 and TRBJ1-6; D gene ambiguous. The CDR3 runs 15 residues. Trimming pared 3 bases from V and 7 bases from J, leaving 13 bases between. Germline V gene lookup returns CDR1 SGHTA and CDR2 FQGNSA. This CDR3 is CASSLGPLPNSPLHF. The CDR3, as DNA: TGTGCCAGCAGCTTGGGCCCCCTTCCGAATTCACCCCTCCACTTT.

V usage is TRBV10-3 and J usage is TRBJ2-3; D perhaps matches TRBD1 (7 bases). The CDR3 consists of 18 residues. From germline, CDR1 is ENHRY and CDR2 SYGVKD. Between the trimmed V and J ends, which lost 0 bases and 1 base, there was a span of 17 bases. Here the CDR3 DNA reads TGTGCCATCAGTGAGTCGGTAAACAGGGGACTTGGCACAGATACGCAGTATTTT. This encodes CAISESVNRGLGTDTQYF.

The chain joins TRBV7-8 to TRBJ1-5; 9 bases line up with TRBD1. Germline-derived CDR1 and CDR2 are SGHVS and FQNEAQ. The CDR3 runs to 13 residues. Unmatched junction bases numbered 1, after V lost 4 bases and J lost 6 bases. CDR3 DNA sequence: TGTGCCAGCAGCTGGGACAGGGCTCAGCCCCAGCATTTT. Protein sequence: CASSWDRAQPQHF.

In DNA, the CDR3 is TGTGCCAGCAGTTCCTCCCTAGGACAGGGGGGCACTGAAGCTTTCTTT. Protein: CASSSSLGQGGTEAFF. The V and J genes are TRBV6-5 and TRBJ1-1; 10 positions agree with TRBD1. This CDR3 region has 16 residues. V gave up 4 bases and J gave up 4 bases; unmatched junction bases: 9. Germline CDR1 is MNHEY and CDR2 is SVGAGI.

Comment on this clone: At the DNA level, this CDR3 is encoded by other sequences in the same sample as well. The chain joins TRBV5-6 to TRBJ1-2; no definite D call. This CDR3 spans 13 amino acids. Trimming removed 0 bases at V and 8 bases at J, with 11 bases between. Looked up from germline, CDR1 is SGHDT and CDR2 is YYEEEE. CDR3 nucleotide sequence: TGTGCCAGCAGCTTGGGGGCCTCAGGAGGCTACACCTTC. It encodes CASSLGASGGYTF.

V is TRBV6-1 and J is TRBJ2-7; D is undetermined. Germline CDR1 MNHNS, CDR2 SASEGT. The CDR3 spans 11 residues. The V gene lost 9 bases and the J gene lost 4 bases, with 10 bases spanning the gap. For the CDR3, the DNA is TGTGCCAGTTCTGTCAAATACGAGCAGTACTTC. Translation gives CASSVKYEQYF.

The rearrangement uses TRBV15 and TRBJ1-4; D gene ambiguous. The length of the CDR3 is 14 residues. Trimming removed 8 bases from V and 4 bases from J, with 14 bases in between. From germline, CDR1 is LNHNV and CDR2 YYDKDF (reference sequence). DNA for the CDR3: TGTGCCACCTCGCGTTTCAGCCTTAATGAAAAACTGTTTTTT. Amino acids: CATSRFSLNEKLFF.

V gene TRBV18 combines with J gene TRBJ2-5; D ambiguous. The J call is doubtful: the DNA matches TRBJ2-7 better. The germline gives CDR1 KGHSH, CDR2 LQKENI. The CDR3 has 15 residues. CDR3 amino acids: CASSPQPTNSYEQYF. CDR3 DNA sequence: TGTGCCAGCTCACCTCAACCTACAAATTCCTACGAGCAGTACTTC.

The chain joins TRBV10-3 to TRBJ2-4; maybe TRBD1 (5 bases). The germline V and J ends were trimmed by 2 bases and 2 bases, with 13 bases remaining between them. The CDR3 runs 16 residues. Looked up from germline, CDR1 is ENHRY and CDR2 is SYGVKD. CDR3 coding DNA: TGTGCCATCAGTGAGAGGCAGGGCCTTTCCAAAAACATTCAGTACTTC. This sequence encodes CAISERQGLSKNIQYF.

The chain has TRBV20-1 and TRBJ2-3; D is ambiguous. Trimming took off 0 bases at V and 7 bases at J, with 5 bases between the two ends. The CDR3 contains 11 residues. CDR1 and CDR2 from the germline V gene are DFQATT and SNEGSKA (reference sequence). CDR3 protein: CSARDSNTQYF. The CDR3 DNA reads TGCAGTGCTAGAGATTCCAATACGCAGTATTTT.